The T cell receptor beta chain described here comes from a study of OX40 agonist ivuxolimab in advanced cancers. Background on the study: Intravenous ivuxolimab at 0.01 to 10 mg/kg was given to patients every 2 weeks.

This CDR3 is built from 11 residues. V lost 5 bases and J lost 6, with 6 bases in between. CDR1 and CDR2 from the germline V gene are SGHVS and FNYEAQ. The data were produced by immunoSEQ multiplex PCR, yet TCRdb's version contains in-frame clones alone and is incomplete. The table shows 15,000 to 20,000 clones, with 70% to 90% occurring only once. The source was CD4+ or CD8+ T cells sorted from blood, collected in a trial of the OX40 agonist ivuxolimab. The receptor was derived from an adult with an advanced solid tumor such as melanoma, head and neck, liver or kidney cancer. The genes are TRBV7-6 and TRBJ2-3; maybe TRBD2 (6 bases). The chain's CDR3 is CASSRGDTQYF. The CDR3 nucleotides are TGTGCCAGCAGCCGGGGGGATACGCAGTATTTT.